The source of this TCR beta chain is a study of blood T cell repertoires in COVID-19. Across the whole study: Italy, Spain and the United States were the sources of the convalescent and acute COVID-19 samples. The analysed material was cDNA or gDNA that came from T cells, B-cell-depleted T cells, or PBMCs.

The CDR3 is 16 residues long. Trimming pared 5 bases from V and 2 bases from J, leaving 18 bases between. The germline CDR1 and CDR2 sequences are SGHVS and FQNEAQ. TCRdb's copy holds only in-frame clones and misses some; the assay was immunoSEQ multiplex PCR. Among approximately 190,000 clones, about nine tenths were seen once, and the ten largest hold roughly 2%. Material for sequencing was peripheral blood. This clonotype was sampled from a man in his 70s with active or convalescent COVID-19. The chain carries TRBV7-8 and TRBJ1-2; D call uncertain. The DNA for the CDR3 is TGTGCCAGCAGCCAGTCGACTGCCGGGAAAAACTATGGCTACACCTTC. Amino acids: CASSQSTAGKNYGYTF.